Following are 15 T cell receptor beta chains from one sample sequenced in a study of shared clonotypes between healthy human individuals (dated by TCRdb to the early 2020s). Library generation was performed with the immunoSEQ multiplex PCR assay. Sourced from immuneACCESS, this table was stored by TCRdb with only in-frame sequences that have V and J called. A share of the clones is absent; for the studies checked, an unresolved V gene accounts for under half, and the remainder has no known explanation. The sample table shows approximately 940,000 clones, and 60% to 85% are seen once. The ten largest clonotypes hold around 1.5% of the sample. Sequencing input: memory CD4+ T cells sorted from blood. This specimen's cell subset or site label, interpreted: CD45RA-negative fraction. The receptor set was obtained from a young man in good health.

As regards this clone: Given the absence of the conserved phenylalanine or tryptophan at the CDR3 end, a read error is likely. The DNA is omitted, as the CDR3 cannot be located on it reliably, and the CDR3 follows TCRdb's listing. The V gene is TRBV11-3, the J gene TRBJ1-1. The germline V gene encodes CDR1 SGHNT and CDR2 YENEEA. Inclusive of both ends, the CDR3 amounts to 10 amino acids. The CDR3 spells CASSLMVRGG.

The genes are TRBV9 and TRBJ1-2; no reliable D call. CDR1 is SGDLS and CDR2 is YYNGEE in the germline V gene. The CDR3 length is 13 residues. Trimming took off 1 base at V and 2 bases at J, with 6 bases between the two ends. The CDR3 DNA reads TGTGCCAGCAGCGTAAGGATAAACTATGGCTACACCTTC. Translation: CASSVRINYGYTF.

The CDR3 DNA follows: TGTGCCAGCAGTTCGGACAGCAACTATGGCTACACCTTC. Translation: CASSSDSNYGYTF. This chain uses TRBV6-5 with TRBJ1-2, with D possibly matching TRBD1 (6 bases). Germline V gene lookup returns CDR1 MNHEY and CDR2 SVGAGI. The V gene lost 4 bases and the J gene lost 2 bases, with 8 bases spanning the gap. The CDR3 is 13 amino acids.

The genes are TRBV18 and TRBJ2-7, with D tentatively TRBD1 (6 bases). Germline V gene data show CDR1 as KGHSH and CDR2 as LQKENI. Trimming took off 3 bases at V and 7 bases at J, with 16 bases between the two ends. The CDR3 length is 14 residues. The CDR3 sequence: CASSPQGPSTEQYF. The CDR3 bases are TGTGCCAGCTCACCGCAGGGGCCATCTACGGAGCAGTACTTC.

The V gene is TRBV2, the J gene TRBJ1-1; D is unclear. The CDR3 runs 13 residues. V lost 7 bases and J lost 0, with 9 bases in between. Germline V lookup: CDR1 SNHLY, CDR2 FYNNEI. The CDR3 sequence is CASMGFMNTEAFF. The DNA of the CDR3 is TGTGCCAGCATGGGATTCATGAACACTGAAGCTTTCTTT.

This clone is a singleton in its sample. This sequence joins TRBV11-2 and TRBJ2-2; 10 bases are shared with TRBD2. Germline CDR1 reads SGHAT; CDR2 reads FQNNGV. After removal of 0 bases from V and 4 bases from J, the junction contained 2 bases not matched to a gene. The CDR3 covers 16 residues. The CDR3 is CASSLDSGGLTGELFF. The CDR3 region has the DNA TGTGCCAGCAGCTTAGATAGCGGGGGGCTCACCGGGGAGCTGTTTTTT.

The V gene is TRBV4-1, the J gene TRBJ1-1; D is unclear. V lost 2 bases and J 3 bases, leaving 13 bases between the germline ends. The germline CDR1 and CDR2 sequences are MGHRA and YSYEKL. The CDR3 has 15 residues. CDR3 coding DNA: TGCGCCAGCAGCCAAAGCCAGGTAATTCACACTGAAGCTTTCTTT. Its translation is CASSQSQVIHTEAFF.

The DNA of the CDR3 is TGTGCCAGCAGCTCACTAGACAGGGGACTGTTAAAACTGTTTTTT. It specifies CASSSLDRGLLKLFF. This chain links TRBV5-5 with TRBJ1-4, with 8 bases aligning to TRBD1. Germline V gene data show CDR1 as SGHKS and CDR2 as YYEKEE (reference sequence). The junction had 11 bases not matched to a gene; V was cut back by 3 bases and J by 10 bases. This CDR3 has 15 amino acids.

The chain is built from TRBV6-1 and TRBJ1-3; D may be TRBD1 (5 bases). Germline assignment: CDR1 MNHNS and CDR2 SASEGT. V lost 2 bases to trimming and J lost 8 bases, with 13 bases between them. The CDR3 spans 14 residues. Written as DNA, the CDR3 is TGTGCCAGCAGTGAAAGTTGGGGCGCAGACACCATATATTTT. This codes for CASSESWGADTIYF.

This chain joins TRBV15 and TRBJ2-7; D gene ambiguous. This CDR3 has 13 residues. V was clipped by 6 bases and J by 6 bases, with 15 bases between them. Germline V gene lookup returns CDR1 LNHNV and CDR2 YYDKDF (reference sequence). CDR3 in DNA: TGTGCCACCAGTCTTGGGGTTAGCTCCGAGCAGTACTTC. It translates to CATSLGVSSEQYF.

The chain uses TRBV14 and TRBJ1-6; no reliable D call. Trimming took off 6 bases at V and 5 bases at J, with 8 bases between the two ends. CDR1 and CDR2 from the germline V gene are SGHDN and FVKESK. The CDR3 has 13 amino acids. The DNA for the CDR3 is TGTGCCAGCAGACGACGGGATAATTCACCCCTCCACTTT. Its translation: CASRRRDNSPLHF.

V usage is TRBV7-8 and J usage is TRBJ1-2; tentative D call: TRBD1 (6 bases). CDR1 SGHVS and CDR2 FQNEAQ come from the germline V gene. The V end was cut by 2 bases, the J end by 2 bases, with 9 bases between. CDR3 length: 14 residues. The chain's CDR3 is CASSLFQGNYGYTF. The CDR3 DNA is TGTGCCAGCAGCTTATTCCAGGGGAACTATGGCTACACCTTC.

Ten or more counts support this clone. The CDR3 is CASSLDRAYNSPLHF. CDR3 nucleotides: TGTGCCAGCAGCTTGGACAGGGCCTATAATTCACCCCTCCACTTT. The chain couples TRBV5-4 to TRBJ1-6; D possibly corresponds to TRBD1 (6 bases). The CDR3 spans 15 residues. Germline assignment: CDR1 SGHNT and CDR2 YYREEE (reference sequence). The germline V and J ends were trimmed by 0 bases and 2 bases, with 6 bases remaining between them.

In the case of this clone: The sample holds other DNA sequences that translate to the same CDR3. The chain joins TRBV10-3 to TRBJ1-1, with D unresolved. Germline V lookup: CDR1 ENHRY, CDR2 SYGVKD. V was trimmed by 6 bases and J by 2 bases, leaving 4 bases between them. The CDR3 sequence is 11 residues long. CDR3 sequence reads: CAIRSNTEAFF. CDR3 nucleotides: TGTGCCATCAGGAGTAACACTGAAGCTTTCTTT.

On this clone: Mismatch with germline at one junction end may stem from a read error. The chain couples TRBV19 to TRBJ2-2, with 7 positions matching TRBD2. CDR3 length: 13 residues. CDR1 LNHDA and CDR2 SQIVND come from the germline V gene (reference sequence). CDR3 residues: CASRAGNTGGLFF. Written as DNA, the CDR3 is TGTGCCAGTAGAGCGGGGAACACCGGGGGGCTGTTTTTT.